This entry lists 26 T cell receptor beta chains sequenced from one sample in a study of blood T cells in healthy people across ages (dated by TCRdb to 2015 to 2017). Library creation used 5' RACE. Sequencing was carried out with an Illumina HiSeq 2500. A second roughly 7 to 11 cycle PCR used a sample-barcoded 5' primer and a J-beta primer mix. TCRdb's own reprocessing of the public reads used fastp at Q25 and MiXCR and kept productive beta chains. Under each unique CDR3 protein, matching rows form one entry showing the most common genes and DNA. The sample records 700,000 to 900,000 distinct CDR3 sequences, approximately 24% of which are singletons. The ten largest clones capture 3% of the sample. This sample was shared with a second study, whose subject was T cells of mothers and their children.

Sequenced sample: blood. The receptors stem from a boy under 18 in good health.

The CDR3 reads CASSPRLTDTQYF. CDR3 bases: TGTGCCAGCAGTCCGCGACTTACAGATACGCAGTATTTT. The chain employs TRBV6-1 and TRBJ2-3; D remains ambiguous. Trimming shortened V by 5 bases and J by 3 bases, and 9 bases separated the two germline ends. Germline CDR1 reads MNHNS; CDR2 reads SASEGT. The length of the CDR3 is 13 residues.

This clonotype was observed a few times. This sequence joins TRBV20-1 and TRBJ2-5, with D hard to call. The CDR3 totals 12 residues. The V gene lost 0 bases and the J gene lost 11 bases, with 13 bases spanning the gap. The germline gives CDR1 DFQATT, CDR2 SNEGSKA (reference sequence). The CDR3 region has the DNA TGCAGTGCTAGAGATCGGACCCTGGGGCAGTACTTC. It is translated as CSARDRTLGQYF.

As for this clonotype: An end of the junction does not agree with germline; a read error may underlie this. The chain links TRBV7-2 to TRBJ2-2; D call uncertain. The CDR3 contains 13 residues. Germline lookup yields CDR1 SGHTA and CDR2 FQGNSA. This chain's CDR3 is CASSLSGSGQLFF. The CDR3 nucleotides read TGTGCCAGCAGCTTGTCCGGATCCGGGCAGCTGTTTTTT.

In its sample, this clonotype was seen a few times. The rearrangement links TRBV28 to TRBJ1-5, with 7 bases fitting TRBD1. Unmatched junction bases numbered 0, after V lost 4 bases and J lost 0 bases. Per the germline V gene, CDR1 is MDHEN and CDR2 is SYDVKM. The CDR3 is 14 amino acids. The CDR3 loop reads CASSSGGSNQPQHF. Here the CDR3 DNA reads TGTGCCAGCAGTTCAGGGGGTAGCAATCAGCCCCAGCATTTT.

This clonotype was detected only a few times. The V call is TRBV28, the J call TRBJ1-1; a possible D gene is TRBD1 (6 bases). Germline V CDR1 and CDR2: MDHEN, SYDVKM. This CDR3 spans 14 amino acids. Trimming removed 6 bases from V and 11 bases from J, with 22 bases in between. CDR3 amino acids: CASRGPGHAVGAFF. CDR3 bases: TGTGCCAGCAGGGGACCGGGACACGCCGTGGGTGCTTTCTTT.

The V call is TRBV7-9, the J call TRBJ1-1, with D unclear. The CDR3 has 11 amino acids. Germline V gene data show CDR1 as SEHNR and CDR2 as FQNEAQ (reference sequence). Trimming removed 1 base from V and 10 bases from J, with 7 bases in between. The CDR3 sequence: CASSLDSGAFF. The CDR3 DNA sequence: TGTGCCAGCAGCTTAGACTCCGGAGCTTTCTTT.

This clonotype was observed a handful of times. This sequence joins TRBV6-5 and TRBJ2-1; no clear D. The V end lost 2 bases, the J end lost 7 bases, and 6 bases lay between the germline ends. Germline V gives CDR1 MNHEY, CDR2 SVGAGI. This CDR3 has 12 amino acids. CDR3 protein: CASSYPGNEQFF. For the CDR3, the DNA is TGTGCCAGCAGTTACCCCGGGAATGAGCAGTTCTTC.

This clonotype occurred many times. The J gene is TRBJ2-4, the V gene TRBV28; D may correspond to TRBD1 or TRBD2 (5 bases each). V lost 4 bases and J lost 3, with 16 bases in between. Germline assignment: CDR1 MDHEN and CDR2 SYDVKM. The CDR3 is 16 residues long. The CDR3 here is CASSSRQRVHKNIQYF. DNA for the CDR3: TGTGCCAGCAGTTCCCGACAGAGGGTCCACAAAAACATTCAGTACTTC.

The V gene is TRBV7-2, the J gene TRBJ1-1; D not certain. The length of the CDR3 is 15 residues. Trimming shortened V by 0 bases and J by 0 bases, and 8 bases separated the two germline ends. Germline CDR1 SGHTA, CDR2 FQGNSA. CDR3 nucleotides: TGTGCCAGCAGCTTAGCGTTTGTTTTGAACACTGAAGCTTTCTTT. It translates to CASSLAFVLNTEAFF.

The rearrangement joins TRBV10-3 to TRBJ1-4; perhaps TRBD1 as D (5 bases). Looked up from germline, CDR1 is ENHRY and CDR2 is SYGVKD. This CDR3 region has 15 residues. Deletions cut 2 bases from V and 5 bases from J, with 12 bases between. CDR3 sequence reads: CAISESRGRNEKLFF. CDR3 coding DNA: TGTGCCATCAGTGAGAGTAGGGGTCGGAATGAAAAACTGTTTTTT.

CDR3 residues: CASSPGGRGRRTQYF. CDR3 sequence (DNA): TGCGCCAGCAGCCCAGGAGGCAGGGGGCGAAGGACCCAGTACTTC. The chain is built from TRBV5-1 and TRBJ2-5, with TRBD1 matching over 8 bases. Germline CDR1 is SGHRS and CDR2 is YFSETQ. Losses at the gene ends were 4 bases for V and 7 bases for J; bases not matched to a gene: 12. CDR3 length: 15 amino acids.

Only a few counts were recorded for this clonotype. The CDR3 sequence: CASSEYFGTDTQYF. CDR3 in DNA: TGTGCCAGCAGTGAGTACTTCGGCACAGATACGCAGTATTTT. The rearrangement uses TRBV6-4 and TRBJ2-3; D remains unclear. The CDR3 spans 14 residues. The V and J ends lost 3 bases and 1 base respectively, with 8 bases between them. CDR1 and CDR2 (germline): MRHNA, SNTAGT.

This clonotype has a count of ten or more. The genes are TRBV5-1 and TRBJ2-7, with 9 positions matching TRBD1. V trimming: 4 bases; J trimming: 2 bases; junction bases outside the gene matches: 10. The CDR3 length is 16 residues. Germline lookup yields CDR1 SGHRS and CDR2 YFSETQ. The CDR3 loop is CASSGPGQGFTYEQYF. CDR3 nucleotides: TGCGCCAGCAGCGGGCCGGGACAGGGCTTTACCTACGAGCAGTACTTC.

The chain recombines TRBV29-1 with TRBJ2-7; 10 bases line up with TRBD1. Germline V gene data show CDR1 as SQVTM and CDR2 as ANQGSEA. The CDR3 runs to 12 residues. The J segment lost 6 bases and the V segment lost 6 bases, leaving 5 bases of the junction unmatched. This CDR3 reads CSVRDRGSEQYF. CDR3 nucleotides: TGCAGCGTCCGGGACAGGGGCTCCGAGCAGTACTTC.

The chain joins TRBV6-5 to TRBJ2-7; D may correspond to TRBD1 or TRBD2 (5 bases each). V lost 6 bases to trimming and J lost 0 bases, with 15 bases between them. Germline CDR1 and CDR2: MNHEY and SVGAGI. CDR3 length: 15 residues. The CDR3 region has the DNA TGTGCCAGCAGGCTGGGGACGCGAGTCTCCTACGAGCAGTACTTC. Encoded protein: CASRLGTRVSYEQYF.

This clonotype was detected a few times. The J gene is TRBJ2-4, the V gene TRBV6-5, with 7 bases fitting TRBD1. There are 16 residues in the CDR3. The germline gives CDR1 MNHEY, CDR2 SVGAGI. V lost 0 bases, J lost 5 bases, and 7 bases stayed unmatched. CDR3 amino acids: CASSYSNPGGQNIQYF. CDR3 nucleotide sequence: TGTGCCAGCAGTTACTCGAATCCAGGGGGACAAAACATTCAGTACTTC.

Comments on this clonotype: The conserved phenylalanine or tryptophan is not found at the CDR3 terminus, so this likely reflects a read error. The rearrangement uses TRBV2 and TRBJ2-1, with 9 positions matching TRBD2. CDR1 is SNHLY and CDR2 is FYNNEI in the germline V gene. The CDR3 runs to 15 residues. As DNA, the CDR3 is TGTGCCAGCAAGGGCACCGGGACTAGCTCTAATGGGCAGTTCCTC. This translates into CASKGTGTSSNGQFL.

The J gene is TRBJ2-5, the V gene TRBV12-3 or TRBV12-4; TRBD1 aligns across 8 bases. J gave up 0 bases and V 5 bases, and 2 bases lay outside the gene matches. The length of the CDR3 is 14 residues. The CDR3 spells CASSQGQDQETQYF. CDR3 nucleotide sequence: TGTGCCAGCAGTCAGGGACAGGACCAAGAGACCCAGTACTTC.

The gene calls are TRBV5-1 and TRBJ2-5; TRBD1 matches 8 bases. The trim removed 3 bases at V and 2 bases at J, leaving 6 bases unmatched. CDR1 is SGHRS and CDR2 is YFSETQ in the germline V gene. The CDR3 sequence is 15 residues long. The CDR3 DNA is TGCGCCAGCAGCTCACGGACAGGGAGGCAAGAGACCCAGTACTTC. This encodes CASSSRTGRQETQYF.

The rearrangement uses TRBV6-5 and TRBJ2-6; the match to TRBD1 covers 7 bases. V lost 2 bases to trimming and J lost 2 bases; unmatched junction nucleotides: 0. Germline V gene data show CDR1 as MNHEY and CDR2 as SVGAGI. The CDR3 consists of 15 residues. CDR3 bases: TGTGCCAGCAGTTACGGGACAGCTGGGGCCAACGTCCTGACTTTC. Translation: CASSYGTAGANVLTF.

V gene TRBV27 combines with J gene TRBJ1-2, with 9 bases matching TRBD1. The length of the CDR3 is 19 residues. CDR1 is MNHEY, CDR2 SMNVEV, per germline (reference sequence). Unmatched junction bases numbered 17, after V lost 3 bases and J lost 3 bases. The DNA of the CDR3 is TGTGCCAGCAGTTTCCGGGACAGGGTGGGGAACAAGGTGGACTATGGCTACACCTTC. It specifies CASSFRDRVGNKVDYGYTF.

As concerns this clonotype: Sequence at one end of the junction differs from germline and may be a read error. CDR3 sequence (DNA): TGTACCAGCAGTTTAGCACGGGACACGAATTCACCCCTCCACTTT. It translates to CTSSLARDTNSPLHF. The chain employs TRBV12-3 or TRBV12-4 and TRBJ1-6; D might be TRBD1 (6 bases). This CDR3 contains 15 residues.

The chain employs TRBV12-3 or TRBV12-4 and TRBJ2-3; 8 bases are shared with TRBD2. V lost 1 base, J lost 2 bases, and 2 bases stayed unmatched. There are 15 residues in the CDR3. As DNA, the CDR3 is TGTGCCAGCAGTTTAGGGCGGGGGGTCACAGATACGCAGTATTTT. Protein product: CASSLGRGVTDTQYF.

CDR3 loop: CASRPGQGAPGANVLTF. The CDR3 nucleotides read TGTGCCAGCAGGCCCGGACAGGGGGCACCTGGGGCCAACGTCCTGACTTTC. The chain carries TRBV12-3 or TRBV12-4 and TRBJ2-6, with TRBD1 identical over 11 bases. The J segment lost 2 bases and the V segment lost 6 bases, leaving 6 bases of the junction unmatched. The CDR3 loop spans 17 amino acids.

The V gene is TRBV3-1, the J gene TRBJ2-7; tentatively, D is TRBD2 (6 bases). CDR1 is LGHDT and CDR2 is YNNKEL in the germline V gene (reference sequence). CDR3 length: 14 residues. V was shortened by 4 bases and J by 5 bases, with 15 bases between the two germline ends. The CDR3 DNA reads TGTGCCAGCAGCCGGACTACCCGAAGGGACGAGCAGTACTTC. Protein product: CASSRTTRRDEQYF.

This clonotype came up a few times. The gene calls are TRBV27 and TRBJ1-5; D might be TRBD1 (6 bases). CDR3 size: 13 residues. The ends were cut back, 4 bases at V and 5 bases at J, with 9 bases in the middle. CDR1 is MNHEY and CDR2 is SMNVEV in the germline V gene (reference sequence). Here the CDR3 DNA reads TGTGCCAGCAGTTGGACAGTAGATCAGCCCCAGCATTTT. Protein sequence: CASSWTVDQPQHF.